This T cell receptor (beta chain) was observed in a study of shared T cell receptors in the human thymus. Profiling relied on immunoSEQ multiplex PCR, and the TCRdb table lists in-frame clones only, not all of them. The repertoire holds about 660,000 clones, with more than 70% as singletons. The CDR3 is 14 amino acids. The germline V gene has CDR1 MDHEN and CDR2 SYDVKM. V was cut by 6 bases and J by 1 base, with 12 bases left in between. These data were likewise used in another study, on human thymus T cells. That work contributes: Obtained as resections during corrective heart surgery, the thymus tissue was then studied. Apparent bias marked the V and J gene usage of thymic and blood repertoires. Unrelated individuals reportedly shared highly overlapping thymic TCR repertoires.

The clonotype originates from a boy in the first two years of life with a congenital heart defect. The chain couples TRBV28 to TRBJ1-1; D is possibly TRBD1 (5 bases). Sequencing was performed on thymocytes. The CDR3 bases are TGTGCCAGCAGCATGACAGTGACGAACACTGAAGCTTTCTTT. This encodes CASSMTVTNTEAFF. Based on the CDR3 plus reference TRBV28 and TRBJ1-1, the full variable domain is DVKVTQSSRYLVKRTGEKVFLECVQDMDHENMFWYRQDPGLGLRLIYFSYDVKMKEKGDIPEGYSVSREKKERFSLILESASTNQTSMYLCASSMTVTNTEAFFGQGTRLTVV.